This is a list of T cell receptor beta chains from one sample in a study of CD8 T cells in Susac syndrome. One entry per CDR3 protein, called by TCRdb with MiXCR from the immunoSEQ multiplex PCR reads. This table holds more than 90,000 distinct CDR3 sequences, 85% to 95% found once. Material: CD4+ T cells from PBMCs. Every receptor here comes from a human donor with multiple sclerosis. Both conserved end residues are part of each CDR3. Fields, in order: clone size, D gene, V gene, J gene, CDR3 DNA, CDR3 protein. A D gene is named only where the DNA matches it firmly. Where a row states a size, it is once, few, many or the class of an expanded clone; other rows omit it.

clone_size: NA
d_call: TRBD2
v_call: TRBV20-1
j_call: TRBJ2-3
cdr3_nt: TGCAGTGCTAGACTAGCGGGGACCACAGATACGCAGTATTTT
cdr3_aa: CSARLAGTTDTQYF

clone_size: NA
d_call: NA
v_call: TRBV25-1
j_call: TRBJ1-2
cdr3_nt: TGTGCCAGCAGTGAATATATCAGTGGAGTGGAGGGTCGCTATGGCTACACCTTC
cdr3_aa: CASSEYISGVEGRYGYTF

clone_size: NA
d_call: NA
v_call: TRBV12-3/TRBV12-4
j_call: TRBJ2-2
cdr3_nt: TGTGCCAGCAGTTTGGGCGCGAGTACCGGGGAGCTGTTTTTT
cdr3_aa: CASSLGASTGELFF

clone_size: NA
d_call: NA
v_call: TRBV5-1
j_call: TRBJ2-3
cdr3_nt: TGCGCCAGCAGCTTGTCCGGCACACCAAAAAGCACAGATACGCAGTATTTT
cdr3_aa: CASSLSGTPKSTDTQYF

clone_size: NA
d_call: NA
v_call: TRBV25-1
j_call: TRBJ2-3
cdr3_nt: TGTGCCAGCAGTGATATGTGGGGTCGAGATACGCAGTATTTT
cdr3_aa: CASSDMWGRDTQYF

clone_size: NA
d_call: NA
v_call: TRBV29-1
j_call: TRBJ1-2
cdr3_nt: TGCAGCGTTGAAGAGGCGGGGGGCCCTTCTAACTATGGCTACACCTTC
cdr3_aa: CSVEEAGGPSNYGYTF

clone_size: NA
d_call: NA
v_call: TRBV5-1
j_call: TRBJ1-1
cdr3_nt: TGCGCCAGCAGCCTGGTTGGCTCGAACACTGAAGCTTTCTTT
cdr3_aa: CASSLVGSNTEAFF

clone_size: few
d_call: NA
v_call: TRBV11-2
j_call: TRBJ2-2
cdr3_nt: TGTGCCAGCAGCTTAGAAGGGGTGAACACCGGGGAGCTGTTTTTT
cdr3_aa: CASSLEGVNTGELFF

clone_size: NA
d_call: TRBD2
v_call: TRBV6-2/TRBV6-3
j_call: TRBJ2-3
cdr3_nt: TGTGCCAGCAGCTCTAGCGGGGCGCAGTATTTT
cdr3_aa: CASSSSGAQYF

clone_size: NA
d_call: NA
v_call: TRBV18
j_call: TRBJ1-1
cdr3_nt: TGTGCCAGCTCACCACCCGGGGGGGGAAGAACTGAAGCTTTCTTT
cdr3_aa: CASSPPGGGRTEAFF

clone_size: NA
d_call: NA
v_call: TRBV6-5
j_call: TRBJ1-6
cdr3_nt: TGTGCCAGCACTACCGGGACCAGAGGCAATTCACCCCTCCACTTT
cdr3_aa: CASTTGTRGNSPLHF

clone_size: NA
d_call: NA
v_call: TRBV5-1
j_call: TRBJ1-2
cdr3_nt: TGCGCCAGCAGCTCTACAACTAACTATGGCTACACCTTC
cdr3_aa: CASSSTTNYGYTF

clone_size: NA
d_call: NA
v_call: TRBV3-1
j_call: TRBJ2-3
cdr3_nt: TGTGCCAGCAGTTACGGCTCTGGCACAGATACGCAGTATTTT
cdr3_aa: CASSYGSGTDTQYF

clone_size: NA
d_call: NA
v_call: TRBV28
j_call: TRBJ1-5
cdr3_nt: TGTGCCAGCAACGTAGGCAGAAGCTTGGGCAATCAGCCCCAGCATTTT
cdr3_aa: CASNVGRSLGNQPQHF

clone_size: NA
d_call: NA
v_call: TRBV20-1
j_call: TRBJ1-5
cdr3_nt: TGCAGTGCTATAGCCGGGGCTAGCAATCAGCCCCAGCATTTT
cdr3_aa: CSAIAGASNQPQHF

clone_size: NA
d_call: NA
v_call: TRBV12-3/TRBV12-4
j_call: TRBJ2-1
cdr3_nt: TGTGCCAGCAACGCCATCGGGGATGAGCAGTTCTTC
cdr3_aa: CASNAIGDEQFF

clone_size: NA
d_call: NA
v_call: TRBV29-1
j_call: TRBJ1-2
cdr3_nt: TGCAGCGTTTCTGGGGGGGGAAGTGGCTACACCTTC
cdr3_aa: CSVSGGGSGYTF

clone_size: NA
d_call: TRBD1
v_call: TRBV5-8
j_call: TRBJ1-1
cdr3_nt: TGTGCCAGCAGCCCCGTGGACAGGGGGCAGCGGGGGGCTGAAGCTTTCTTT
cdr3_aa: CASSPVDRGQRGAEAFF

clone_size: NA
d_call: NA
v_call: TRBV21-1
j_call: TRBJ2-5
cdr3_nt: TGTGCCAGCAGCAAAGAATCCCCTAGCGGTCAAGAGACCCAGTACTTC
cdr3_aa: CASSKESPSGQETQYF

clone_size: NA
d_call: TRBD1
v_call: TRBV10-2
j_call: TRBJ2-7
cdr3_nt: TGCGCCAGCAGTCCGGGACAGGGGGTACTCCTCGAGCAGTACTTC
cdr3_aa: CASSPGQGVLLEQYF

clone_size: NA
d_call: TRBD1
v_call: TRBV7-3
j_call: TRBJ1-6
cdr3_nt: TGTGCCAGCAGCTTAGGGACAGGGCCACGCTGGGACTATAATTCACCCCTCCACTTT
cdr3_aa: CASSLGTGPRWDYNSPLHF

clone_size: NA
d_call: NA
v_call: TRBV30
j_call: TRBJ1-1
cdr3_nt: TGTGCCTGGAGCAACAGTCTTAACACTGAAGCTTTCTTT
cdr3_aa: CAWSNSLNTEAFF

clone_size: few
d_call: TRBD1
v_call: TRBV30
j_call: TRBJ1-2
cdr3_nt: TGTGCCTGGAGAGATACAGGGGGCGCCAATGGCTACACCTTC
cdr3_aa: CAWRDTGGANGYTF

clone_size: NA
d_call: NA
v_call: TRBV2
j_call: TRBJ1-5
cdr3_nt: TGTGCCAGCAGTGAACAAGGAGGGCAGCCCCAGCATTTT
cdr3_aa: CASSEQGGQPQHF

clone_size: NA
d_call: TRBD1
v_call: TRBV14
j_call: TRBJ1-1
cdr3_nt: TGTGCCAGCAGCCAGGAACGGCAGGGGGGAGGTAGATTCTTT
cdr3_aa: CASSQERQGGGRFF

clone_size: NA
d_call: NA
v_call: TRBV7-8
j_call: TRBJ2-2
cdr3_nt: TGTGCCAGCAGCTATCTTGGGAACACCGGGGAGCTGTTTTTT
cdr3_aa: CASSYLGNTGELFF

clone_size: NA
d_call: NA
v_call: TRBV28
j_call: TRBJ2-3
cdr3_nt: TGTGCCAGCAGTCTAGGGGGGACAGGCACAGATACGCAGTATTTT
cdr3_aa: CASSLGGTGTDTQYF

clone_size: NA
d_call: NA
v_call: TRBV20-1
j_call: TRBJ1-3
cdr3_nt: TGCAGTGTTCTACAGGGATCTGGAAACACCATATATTTT
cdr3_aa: CSVLQGSGNTIYF

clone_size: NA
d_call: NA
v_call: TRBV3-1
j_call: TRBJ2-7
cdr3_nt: TGTGCCAGCAGCCAAGTCCAGAACGAGCAGTACTTC
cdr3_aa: CASSQVQNEQYF

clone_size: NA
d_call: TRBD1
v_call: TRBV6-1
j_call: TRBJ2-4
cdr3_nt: TGTGCCAGCAGCCTAGGGACAGCCAACCTGGACATTCAGTACTTC
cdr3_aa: CASSLGTANLDIQYF

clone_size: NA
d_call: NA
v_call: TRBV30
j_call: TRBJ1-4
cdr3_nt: TGTGCCTGGAGTGTACTCGGCCCGGGAAAACTGTTTTTT
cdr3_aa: CAWSVLGPGKLFF

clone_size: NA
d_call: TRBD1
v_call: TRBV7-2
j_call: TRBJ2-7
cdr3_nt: TGTGCCAGCAGCTCCCGACAGGGGGCGTACGAGCAGTACTTC
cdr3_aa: CASSSRQGAYEQYF

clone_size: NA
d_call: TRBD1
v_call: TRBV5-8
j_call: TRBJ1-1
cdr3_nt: TGTGCCAGCAGCGAACCGGACAGGAGCACTGAAGCTTTCTTT
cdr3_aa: CASSEPDRSTEAFF

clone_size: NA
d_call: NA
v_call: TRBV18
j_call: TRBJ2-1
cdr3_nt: TGTGCCAGCTCCCTCGGAGAGAGTCACAATGAGCAGTTCTTC
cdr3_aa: CASSLGESHNEQFF

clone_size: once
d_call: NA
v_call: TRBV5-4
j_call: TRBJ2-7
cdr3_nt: TGTGCCAGCAGCCCTAACTCAGTCGCAGAGCAGTACTTC
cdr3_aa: CASSPNSVAEQYF

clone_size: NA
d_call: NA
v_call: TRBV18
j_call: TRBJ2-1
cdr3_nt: TGTGCCAGCTCACCGGAGCAGGGGTCCTACAATGAGCAGTTCTTC
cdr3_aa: CASSPEQGSYNEQFF

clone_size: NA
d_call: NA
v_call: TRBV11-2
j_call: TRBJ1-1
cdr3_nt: TGTGCCAGCAGCTTAGGGTGGTTCGGGCTTGAAGCTTTCTTT
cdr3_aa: CASSLGWFGLEAFF

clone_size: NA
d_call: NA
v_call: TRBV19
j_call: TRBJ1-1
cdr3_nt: TGTGCCAGTAGTGACCCCCAGGGTATGAACACTGAAGCTTTCTTT
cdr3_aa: CASSDPQGMNTEAFF

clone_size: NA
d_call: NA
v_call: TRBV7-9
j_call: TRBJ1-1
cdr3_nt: TGTGCCAGCAGCAGATCGACGGTGAACACTGAAGCTTTCTTT
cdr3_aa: CASSRSTVNTEAFF

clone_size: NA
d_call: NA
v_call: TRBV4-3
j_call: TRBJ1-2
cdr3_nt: TGCGCCAGCAGCCAAGATCTAGGCATTGGAGGCTATGGCTACACCTTC
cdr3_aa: CASSQDLGIGGYGYTF

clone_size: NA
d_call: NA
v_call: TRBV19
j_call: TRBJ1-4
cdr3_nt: TGTGCCAGTGGTACGCTGACGAATGAAAAACTGTTTTTT
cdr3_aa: CASGTLTNEKLFF

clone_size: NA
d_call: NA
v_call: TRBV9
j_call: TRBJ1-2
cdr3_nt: TGTGCCAGCAGCGTAGGGGGGGCGAGGAATGGCTACACCTTC
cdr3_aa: CASSVGGARNGYTF

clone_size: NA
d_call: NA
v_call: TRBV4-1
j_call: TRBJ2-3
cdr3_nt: TGCGCCAGCAGCCAGGGACCCCACACAGATACGCAGTATTTT
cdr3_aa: CASSQGPHTDTQYF

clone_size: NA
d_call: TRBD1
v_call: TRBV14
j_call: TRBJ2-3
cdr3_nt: TGTGCCAGCAGCCAAGACGGGGGACAGGGGACGGATACGCAGTATTTT
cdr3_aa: CASSQDGGQGTDTQYF

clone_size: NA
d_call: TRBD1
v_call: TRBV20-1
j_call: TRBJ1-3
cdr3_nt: TGCAGTGCTAGGAAGCCCCAGGGGGTGTGGGGAAACACCATATATTTT
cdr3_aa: CSARKPQGVWGNTIYF

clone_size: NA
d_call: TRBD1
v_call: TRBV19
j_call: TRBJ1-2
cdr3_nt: TGTGCCAGTAGTACCTCGACAGGGGCCTCCTATGGCTACACCTTC
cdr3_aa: CASSTSTGASYGYTF

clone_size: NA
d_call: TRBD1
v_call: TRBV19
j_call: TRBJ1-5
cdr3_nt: TGTGCCAGTAGTAGAACCGGGACAGAGAGCAATCAGCCCCAGCATTTT
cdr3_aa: CASSRTGTESNQPQHF

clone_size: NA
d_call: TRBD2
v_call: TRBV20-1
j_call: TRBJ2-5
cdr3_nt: TGCAGTGCTAGAGAGGGACTAGCGGGGCAAGAGACCCAGTACTTC
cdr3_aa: CSAREGLAGQETQYF

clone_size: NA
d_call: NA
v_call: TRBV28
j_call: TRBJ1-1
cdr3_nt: TGTGCCAGCAGTTTTTTCGCAGCGACCTACACTGAAGCTTTCTTT
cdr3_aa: CASSFFAATYTEAFF

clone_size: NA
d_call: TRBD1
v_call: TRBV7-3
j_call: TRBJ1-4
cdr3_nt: TGTGCCAGCAGCTCGGGACAGGCTAATGAAAAACTGTTTTTT
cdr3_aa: CASSSGQANEKLFF

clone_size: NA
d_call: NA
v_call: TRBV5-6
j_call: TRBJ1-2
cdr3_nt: TGTGCCAGCAGTCCCAGGACCCAGAAAGGCTACACCTTC
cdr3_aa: CASSPRTQKGYTF